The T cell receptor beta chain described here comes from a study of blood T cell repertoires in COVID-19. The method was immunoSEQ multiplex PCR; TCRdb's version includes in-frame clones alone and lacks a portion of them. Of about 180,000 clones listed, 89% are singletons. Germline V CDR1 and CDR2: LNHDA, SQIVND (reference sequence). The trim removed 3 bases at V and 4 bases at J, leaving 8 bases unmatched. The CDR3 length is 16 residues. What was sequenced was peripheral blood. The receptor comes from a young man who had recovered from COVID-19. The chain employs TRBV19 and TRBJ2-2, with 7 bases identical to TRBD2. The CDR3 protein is CASSIRGRGGTGELFF. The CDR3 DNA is TGTGCCAGTAGTATTCGGGGGAGGGGAGGCACCGGGGAGCTGTTTTTT.